These 24 T cell receptor beta chains originate from one sample sequenced in a study of T cells in Graves' hyperthyroidism and ophthalmopathy. The source material, RNA transcripts, was used to amplify TCR beta CDR3 regions. HTBI primers were used for first-round RT-PCR of the TCR CDR3. Using its own MiXCR run on the multiplex PCR reads, TCRdb lists one record per CDR3 protein. The sample lists more than 350,000 distinct CDR3 sequences, nearly 15% seen once, with roughly a fifth in the top ten. Material: blood. All receptors come from a woman aged 55-69 years with Graves' ophthalmopathy.

The sample holds many counts of this clonotype. The chain links TRBV3-1 to TRBJ1-4, with a tentative D call TRBD1 (6 bases). Germline V gene lookup returns CDR1 LGHDT and CDR2 YNNKEL (reference sequence). CDR3 length equals 17 residues. V dropped 1 base and J dropped 0 bases, with 12 bases sitting between them. CDR3 region: CASSQGAGAATNEKLFF. In DNA form, the CDR3 reads TGTGCCAGCAGCCAAGGGGCAGGGGCTGCAACTAATGAAAAACTGTTTTTT. The entire variable domain, with the rest obtained from reference TRBV3-1 and TRBJ1-4, is as follows: DTAVSQTPKYLVTQMGNDKSIKCEQNLGHDTMYWYKQDSKKFLKIMFSYNNKELIINETVPNRFSPKSPDKAHLNLHINSLELGDSAVYFCASSQGAGAATNEKLFFGSGTQLSVL.

In its sample, this clonotype was seen a few times. This chain joins TRBV5-6 and TRBJ2-1; 13 bases align to TRBD2. Unmatched junction bases numbered 11, after V lost 2 bases and J lost 12 bases. CDR1 is SGHDT, CDR2 YYEEEE, per germline. The CDR3 spans 16 residues. CDR3 in DNA: TGTGCCAGCAGCTTAGGACTAGCGGGAGACGTGGGCCGGCAGTTCTTC. Protein product: CASSLGLAGDVGRQFF.

This clonotype came up many times. The rearrangement links TRBV7-2 to TRBJ2-1; 9 bases are a match to TRBD1. J lost 8 bases, V lost 2 bases, and 7 bases had no gene match. The CDR3 consists of 15 residues. Germline values: CDR1 SGHTA, CDR2 FQGNSA. CDR3 residues: CASSLMGQGFDEQFF. The CDR3 DNA sequence: TGTGCCAGCAGCTTAATGGGACAGGGATTCGATGAGCAGTTCTTC.

This clonotype was detected many times. The rearrangement links TRBV20-1 to TRBJ2-7, with 11 nucleotides matching TRBD2. There are 15 residues in the CDR3. J was trimmed by 5 bases and V by 1 base; bases with no gene match: 7. The germline V gene encodes CDR1 DFQATT and CDR2 SNEGSKA (reference sequence). The CDR3 protein is CSARVGTSGSDEQYF. CDR3 nucleotide sequence: TGCAGTGCTAGAGTTGGCACTAGCGGGAGTGACGAGCAGTACTTC.

This clonotype turned up a few times. The rearrangement uses TRBV30 and TRBJ2-2; TRBD1 matches at 7 bases. The CDR3 has 17 residues. CDR1 and CDR2 (germline): GTSNPN, SVGIG (reference sequence). J gave up 0 bases and V 1 base, and 8 bases lay outside the gene matches. As DNA, the CDR3 is TGTGCCTGGAGTGGCGACAGGGCCCTTTCGAACACCGGGGAGCTGTTTTTT. Its translation: CAWSGDRALSNTGELFF.

The gene calls are TRBV20-1 and TRBJ1-1, with TRBD1 as a possible D gene (5 bases). The CDR3 loop spans 15 amino acids. Per germline, CDR1 DFQATT and CDR2 SNEGSKA (reference sequence). The V end was cut by 0 bases, the J end by 0 bases, with 11 bases between. CDR3 sequence reads: CSARETTGLNTEAFF. CDR3 DNA sequence: TGCAGTGCTAGAGAGACGACGGGACTGAACACTGAAGCTTTCTTT.

This clonotype was seen a handful of times. The chain joins TRBV6-1 to TRBJ2-1; 12 nucleotides agree with TRBD2. Germline CDR1 MNHNS, CDR2 SASEGT. The CDR3 has 14 amino acids. J gave up 14 bases and V 1 base, and 6 bases lay outside the gene matches. The CDR3 region has the DNA TGTGCCAGCAGTGAAGGACTAGCGGGAGTCAGGAAGTTCTTC. Translation: CASSEGLAGVRKFF.

This clonotype showed up many times. The V gene is TRBV28, the J gene TRBJ2-6; 7 positions agree with TRBD1. CDR1 and CDR2 (germline): MDHEN, SYDVKM. The CDR3 has 17 amino acids. Trimming at V came to 6 bases and at J to 0 bases, leaving 8 bases not matched to a gene. The CDR3 protein is CASRRDSTTSGANVLTF. The DNA of the CDR3 is TGTGCCAGCAGACGGGACAGCACTACCTCTGGGGCCAACGTCCTGACTTTC.

This clonotype has ten or more counts. The chain is built from TRBV28 and TRBJ1-3; D gene ambiguous. Germline V CDR1 and CDR2: MDHEN, SYDVKM. With 4 bases removed from V and 0 bases from J, the gap between germline ends came to 10 bases. This CDR3 spans 15 amino acids. CDR3 sequence reads: CASSYPEGSGNTIYF. As DNA, the CDR3 is TGTGCCAGCAGTTACCCGGAGGGCTCTGGAAACACCATATATTTT.

This clonotype was detected ten times or more. V usage is TRBV7-3 and J usage is TRBJ2-3; D is ambiguous. The V gene's germline CDR1 is SGHTA and CDR2 FQGTGA. Trimming left V 8 bases short and J 6 bases short, with 9 bases between. The CDR3 contains 11 residues. This chain's CDR3 is CASAIGDTQYF. The DNA of the CDR3 is TGTGCCAGCGCAATAGGGGATACGCAGTATTTT.

The rearrangement uses TRBV6-1 and TRBJ2-1, with 13 positions matching TRBD2. The junction had 8 bases not matched to a gene; V was cut back by 6 bases and J by 9 bases. Germline lookup yields CDR1 MNHNS and CDR2 SASEGT. The CDR3 contains 15 residues. The CDR3 loop is CASSRLAGGRGEQFF. CDR3 in DNA: TGTGCCAGCAGCCGACTAGCGGGAGGCCGGGGTGAGCAGTTCTTC.

This clonotype was found many times. The chain couples TRBV28 to TRBJ1-5; D ambiguous. Per the germline V gene, CDR1 is MDHEN and CDR2 is SYDVKM. The V end was cut by 5 bases, the J end by 6 bases, with 23 bases between. This CDR3 is 17 amino acids long. Here the CDR3 DNA reads TGTGCCAGCAGTCCCGGAAAGGCCTCACGGTCTGGTCAGCCCCAGCATTTT. Translated, it gives CASSPGKASRSGQPQHF. Full variable domain (outside the CDR3, taken from reference TRBV28 and TRBJ1-5): DVKVTQSSRYLVKRTGEKVFLECVQDMDHENMFWYRQDPGLGLRLIYFSYDVKMKEKGDIPEGYSVSREKKERFSLILESASTNQTSMYLCASSPGKASRSGQPQHFGDGTRLSIL.

In this sample, this clonotype turned up many times. The chain couples TRBV28 to TRBJ1-5; the D gene is possibly TRBD1 (6 bases). CDR3 length: 18 amino acids. Germline CDR1 reads MDHEN; CDR2 reads SYDVKM. Trimming left V 6 bases short and J 2 bases short, with 23 bases between. The CDR3 coding sequence is TGTGCCAGCAGGCAAGGGACACCACGGGTAACGGGCAATCAGCCCCAGCATTTT. Amino acid sequence: CASRQGTPRVTGNQPQHF.

This clonotype was recorded many times. The chain uses TRBV6-1 and TRBJ1-5, with D perhaps TRBD1 (6 bases). The V end lost 7 bases, the J end lost 1 base, and 11 bases lay between the germline ends. There are 14 residues in the CDR3. Germline CDR1 and CDR2: MNHNS and SASEGT. The DNA of the CDR3 is TGTGCCAGCACCTCAGGGGTGAGCAATCAGCCCCAGCATTTT. As protein: CASTSGVSNQPQHF.

This clonotype has ten or more counts. This chain joins TRBV18 and TRBJ2-5, with 8 bases fitting TRBD1. CDR1 and CDR2 (germline): KGHSH, LQKENI. Unmatched junction bases numbered 8, after V lost 3 bases and J lost 5 bases. CDR3 length equals 15 residues. The DNA of the CDR3 is TGTGCCAGCTCACCTAACGGACAGGGAATGGAGACCCAGTACTTC. Encoded protein: CASSPNGQGMETQYF.

This clonotype was counted ten times or more. The rearrangement links TRBV2 to TRBJ2-1, with 9 bases lining up with TRBD2. Germline V gene sequence: CDR1 SNHLY, CDR2 FYNNEI. J gave up 6 bases and V 1 base, and 4 bases lay outside the gene matches. The CDR3 totals 15 residues. CDR3: CASSEVDSGSNEQFF. DNA of the CDR3: TGTGCCAGCAGTGAAGTGGATAGCGGGAGCAATGAGCAGTTCTTC.

This clonotype has at least ten counts. This chain links TRBV6-1 with TRBJ2-2; D not resolved. The germline gives CDR1 MNHNS, CDR2 SASEGT. The CDR3 is made up of 14 amino acids. Deletions cut 7 bases from V and 2 bases from J, with 11 bases between. The CDR3 spells CASIEVTNTGELFF. In DNA form, the CDR3 reads TGTGCCAGCATTGAGGTGACAAACACCGGGGAGCTGTTTTTT.

This clonotype was found many times. The CDR3 sequence is CASRWNRGGTGELFF. In DNA, the CDR3 is TGTGCCAGCAGATGGAACAGGGGCGGCACCGGGGAGCTGTTTTTT. This sequence joins TRBV13 and TRBJ2-2, with 7 bases aligning to TRBD1. Germline CDR1 reads PRHDT; CDR2 reads FYEKMQ (reference sequence). V trimming: 6 bases; J trimming: 4 bases; junction bases outside the gene matches: 8. The CDR3 covers 15 residues. The full variable domain, completed using reference TRBV13 and TRBJ2-2, is AAGVIQSPRHLIKEKRETATLKCYPIPRHDTVYWYQQGPGQDPQFLISFYEKMQSDKGSIPDRFSAQQFSDYHSELNMSSLELGDSALYFCASRWNRGGTGELFFGEGSRLTVL.

Only a few counts were recorded for this clonotype. V usage is TRBV28 and J usage is TRBJ2-7; weak D call: TRBD1 (6 bases). This CDR3 contains 13 residues. Trimming removed 6 bases from V and 3 bases from J, with 12 bases in between. From germline, CDR1 is MDHEN and CDR2 SYDVKM. CDR3 DNA sequence: TGTGCCAGCAGCGGAGGACAGAACTACGAGCAGTACTTC. This translates into CASSGGQNYEQYF.

This clonotype was seen a few times. The rearrangement uses TRBV29-1 and TRBJ2-3; D unresolved. Germline V CDR1 and CDR2: SQVTM, ANQGSEA. The V gene lost 0 bases and the J gene lost 4 bases, with 5 bases spanning the gap. The CDR3 is made up of 12 amino acids. CDR3 residues: CSVEEGPDTQYF. DNA of the CDR3: TGCAGCGTTGAAGAGGGCCCAGATACGCAGTATTTT.

This clonotype was recorded many times. This chain uses TRBV24-1 with TRBJ2-1, with a weak D call TRBD2 (5 bases). The CDR3 length is 15 residues. Germline V CDR1 and CDR2: KGHDR, SFDVKD. Trimming stripped 0 bases from V and 7 bases from J, with 12 bases between. The CDR3 coding sequence is TGTGCCACCAGTGATTTGCGAGGGAGTGGGAATGAGCAGTTCTTC. Its translation: CATSDLRGSGNEQFF.

The genes are TRBV6-1 and TRBJ1-1; weak D call: TRBD1 (5 bases). The V gene's germline CDR1 is MNHNS and CDR2 SASEGT. The V and J ends lost 0 bases and 0 bases respectively, with 8 bases between them. The length of the CDR3 is 15 residues. The DNA of the CDR3 is TGTGCCAGCAGTGAAGCAGTGACAGTGAACACTGAAGCTTTCTTT. Amino acids: CASSEAVTVNTEAFF.

The rearrangement links TRBV6-1 to TRBJ1-3, with D tentatively TRBD1 (5 bases). This CDR3 is built from 15 residues. Germline V CDR1 and CDR2: MNHNS, SASEGT. Trimming cost V 8 bases and J 2 bases, with 16 bases left between them. The CDR3 bases are TGTGCCAGCGCCCGTAGTGGACAAACTGGAAACACCATATATTTT. Its protein is CASARSGQTGNTIYF.

This clonotype was found a few times. The chain employs TRBV5-1 and TRBJ1-3; D is uncertain. Germline V CDR1 and CDR2: SGHRS, YFSETQ. V lost 6 bases, J lost 0 bases, and 13 bases lay in between. This CDR3 has 15 residues. CDR3 nucleotides: TGCGCCAGCACTTTTGACCAGGTCTCTGGAAACACCATATATTTT. This codes for CASTFDQVSGNTIYF.